The clone carrying this TCR beta chain has a count of ten or more. The CDR3 regions of TCR beta were amplified from RNA transcripts. Initially, a first-round RT-PCR of the TCR CDR3 employed the HTBI primer set. In TCRdb, the multiplex PCR reads were re-called with MiXCR into one record per CDR3 protein. Among some 350,000 distinct CDR3 sequences listed, 19% were seen once. The V end was cut by 2 bases, the J end by 2 bases, with 9 bases between. Germline CDR1 is MNHEY and CDR2 is SVGEGT. The length of the CDR3 is 14 residues. Patients counted as stable if ophthalmopathy did not develop within 18 months. Each diagnosis drew on symptoms, thyroxine, TRAb, thyroid ultrasound and orbital computed tomography findings. This sample was included in a study of T cells in Graves' hyperthyroidism and ophthalmopathy.

The sample comprised blood. The chain recombines TRBV6-2 or TRBV6-3 with TRBJ1-1, with a tentative D call TRBD1 (6 bases). The sequence derives from a woman aged 18-29 years with Graves' hyperthyroidism. The CDR3 DNA is TGTGCCAGCAGTTACGCACAGGGAAACACTGAAGCTTTCTTT. Amino acids: CASSYAQGNTEAFF.